Each of the 26 T cell receptor beta chains below was sequenced from the same sample in a study of cytomegalovirus exposure and HLA in healthy donors. The PCR ran on 60 Vbeta and 13 Jbeta primers. Sequencing was performed with immunoSEQ multiplex PCR; in TCRdb, only in-frame clones are kept and a portion is missing. The table lists 150,000 to 200,000 clones, around 79% of them singletons. Specimen: PBMCs. The receptors were sampled from a man aged 35 to 55 in good health and CMV-seronegative.

This clone was observed a single time. The chain's CDR3 is CASSTPGQGNSPLHF. The CDR3 coding sequence is TGTGCCAGCAGTACCCCGGGACAGGGCAATTCACCCCTCCACTTT. The rearrangement uses TRBV28 and TRBJ1-6; 9 nucleotides line up with TRBD1. CDR3 length: 15 residues. CDR1 is MDHEN, CDR2 SYDVKM, per germline. J lost 7 bases, V lost 5 bases, and 6 bases had no gene match. The whole variable domain, filled in from reference TRBV28 and TRBJ1-6, reads DVKVTQSSRYLVKRTGEKVFLECVQDMDHENMFWYRQDPGLGLRLIYFSYDVKMKEKGDIPEGYSVSREKKERFSLILESASTNQTSMYLCASSTPGQGNSPLHFGNGTRLTVT.

The V call is TRBV9, the J call TRBJ2-2; tentatively, D is TRBD1 (6 bases). V was clipped by 3 bases and J by 4 bases, with 22 bases between them. This CDR3 contains 18 residues. Germline lookup yields CDR1 SGDLS and CDR2 YYNGEE. The CDR3 loop is CASSAPRDITIGTGELFF. For the CDR3, the DNA is TGTGCCAGCAGCGCACCTCGGGACATAACGATCGGCACCGGGGAGCTGTTTTTT.

The V and J genes are TRBV28 and TRBJ2-4; 10 nucleotides match TRBD2. Losses at the gene ends were 7 bases for V and 3 bases for J; bases not matched to a gene: 6. Germline CDR1 reads MDHEN; CDR2 reads SYDVKM. The CDR3 consists of 15 residues. The chain's CDR3 is CASNSGGAGKNIQYF. CDR3 nucleotide sequence: TGTGCCAGCAACAGCGGGGGGGCTGGCAAAAACATTCAGTACTTC.

This clone has just one count. The chain recombines TRBV30 with TRBJ1-2; maybe TRBD1 (6 bases). Trimming removed 3 bases from V and 7 bases from J, with 12 bases in between. CDR1 is GTSNPN, CDR2 SVGIG, per germline (reference sequence). The CDR3 is 12 amino acids. The CDR3 reads CAWRDQGIGYTF. CDR3 coding DNA: TGTGCCTGGAGGGATCAGGGGATTGGCTACACCTTC.

This clone was counted between two and nine times. This specimen includes other DNA sequences encoding the same CDR3. This sequence joins TRBV12-5 and TRBJ2-1; 7 bases match TRBD1. With 6 bases clipped from V and 6 bases from J, the junction kept 8 bases outside the gene matches. The germline V gene has CDR1 LGHNT and CDR2 FRNRAP. This CDR3 contains 14 residues. CDR3 DNA: TGTGCTAGTGGAATGACCGGGACAGTCAATGAGCAGTTCTTC. Its translation is CASGMTGTVNEQFF.

The CDR3 sequence: CASSITGSSHEQYF. CDR3 in DNA: TGTGCCAGCAGCATCACAGGGAGCAGCCACGAGCAGTACTTC. The J gene is TRBJ2-7, the V gene TRBV7-3; possibly TRBD1 for D (6 bases). The CDR3 contains 14 residues. V gave up 5 bases and J gave up 5 bases, with 16 bases separating them. Germline CDR1 and CDR2: SGHTA and FQGTGA.

This clone was seen a handful of times. Other DNA variants within this sample encode the same CDR3. The CDR3 sequence: CASSYRGNTEAFF. In DNA form, the CDR3 reads TGTGCCAGCTCCTACAGGGGGAACACTGAAGCTTTCTTT. This chain connects TRBV6-5 to TRBJ1-1; 7 nucleotides line up with TRBD1. The trim removed 8 bases at V and 1 base at J, leaving 4 bases unmatched. The CDR3 runs to 13 residues. The germline gives CDR1 MNHEY, CDR2 SVGAGI.

This clone showed up just a few times. The rearrangement uses TRBV6-1 and TRBJ1-5, with a possible D match to TRBD1 (6 bases). The germline CDR1 and CDR2 sequences are MNHNS and SASEGT. The CDR3 is 14 residues long. The V and J ends lost 7 bases and 7 bases respectively, with 17 bases between them. Written as DNA, the CDR3 is TGTGCCAGCAAATCCCTCCAGGGGCGGCAGCCCCAGCATTTT. Its translation is CASKSLQGRQPQHF.

V is TRBV6-5 and J is TRBJ1-1; TRBD1 is a possible D gene (5 bases). CDR1 is MNHEY, CDR2 SVGAGI, per germline. V lost 2 bases, J lost 12 bases, and 13 bases lay in between. This CDR3 has 12 amino acids. CDR3 sequence: CASSYPGLGSFF. For the CDR3, the DNA is TGTGCCAGCAGTTACCCAGGGCTCGGGTCTTTCTTT.

The chain uses TRBV6-5 and TRBJ1-2; 7 nucleotides line up with TRBD1. The length of the CDR3 is 13 residues. After removal of 7 bases from V and 10 bases from J, the junction contained 12 bases not matched to a gene. Per the germline V gene, CDR1 is MNHEY and CDR2 is SVGAGI. CDR3 in DNA: TGTGCCAGCAAGCTAATCGGAGACAGGGACTACACCTTC. Residues: CASKLIGDRDYTF.

The chain employs TRBV5-1 and TRBJ1-2; 9 nucleotides match TRBD1. The CDR3 runs to 13 residues. With V trimmed by 5 bases and J by 4 bases, 3 bases remained unmatched. Germline-derived CDR1 and CDR2 are SGHRS and YFSETQ. Written as DNA, the CDR3 is TGCGCCAGCAGTAGGGGACAGGGCTATGGCTACACCTTC. This codes for CASSRGQGYGYTF.

The chain links TRBV27 to TRBJ2-1; a possible D gene is TRBD1 (6 bases). The CDR3 contains 15 residues. Germline-derived CDR1 and CDR2 are MNHEY and SMNVEV (reference sequence). The ends were cut back, 6 bases at V and 1 base at J, with 13 bases in the middle. The CDR3 sequence is CASRKQGTSYNEQFF. The CDR3 coding sequence is TGTGCCAGCAGGAAACAGGGAACATCCTACAATGAGCAGTTCTTC.

This rearrangement joins TRBV25-1 to TRBJ2-7; the D gene is possibly TRBD1 (5 bases). The CDR3 is 13 amino acids. Per the germline V gene, CDR1 is MGHDK and CDR2 is SYGVNS. Trimming took off 2 bases at V and 8 bases at J, with 13 bases between the two ends. CDR3 coding DNA: TGTGCCAGCAGTGAAAGCAGCCAGGGCCAGCAGTACTTC. It yields the protein CASSESSQGQQYF.

The chain carries TRBV7-8 and TRBJ2-1; the D gene is possibly TRBD2 (7 bases). Trimming removed 0 bases from V and 2 bases from J, with 17 bases in between. The germline CDR1 and CDR2 sequences are SGHVS and FQNEAQ. This CDR3 is built from 18 residues. The CDR3 coding sequence is TGTGCCAGCAGCTTAGCGTTTTTTAGGGGGGGGCCCTACAATGAGCAGTTCTTC. It codes for CASSLAFFRGGPYNEQFF.

The chain couples TRBV2 to TRBJ1-1; the match to TRBD1 covers 7 bases. This CDR3 is 13 amino acids long. Germline lookup yields CDR1 SNHLY and CDR2 FYNNEI. V shed 6 bases, J shed 1 base, and the junction held 2 bases outside the gene matches. CDR3 residues: CASRDRENTEAFF. CDR3 nucleotides: TGTGCCAGCAGAGACAGGGAGAACACTGAAGCTTTCTTT.

The chain recombines TRBV7-8 with TRBJ2-7; D uncertain. From germline, CDR1 is SGHVS and CDR2 FQNEAQ. V lost 2 bases to trimming and J lost 2 bases, with 7 bases between them. This CDR3 spans 13 amino acids. The CDR3: CASSLSQTYEQYF. The CDR3 coding sequence is TGTGCCAGCAGCTTATCCCAAACCTACGAGCAGTACTTC.

In regard to this clone: The sample holds other DNA sequences that translate to the same CDR3. The CDR3 sequence: CSDRDRPYGYTF. CDR3 bases: TGCAGCGACCGGGACAGGCCTTATGGCTACACCTTC. The genes are TRBV29-1 and TRBJ1-2, with 8 positions matching TRBD1. After removal of 7 bases from V and 5 bases from J, the junction contained 6 bases not matched to a gene. The germline V gene has CDR1 SQVTM and CDR2 ANQGSEA. This CDR3 is 12 amino acids long.

The rearrangement links TRBV14 to TRBJ1-1; the D gene is possibly TRBD1 (6 bases). The V end lost 2 bases, the J end lost 4 bases, and 20 bases lay between the germline ends. CDR1 is SGHDN and CDR2 is FVKESK in the germline V gene. The CDR3 spans 17 residues. The CDR3 DNA sequence: TGTGCCAGCAGCCAACCTAAAATAATGACAGGACCCACTGAAGCTTTCTTT. This gives the protein CASSQPKIMTGPTEAFF.

The V call is TRBV30, the J call TRBJ1-2, with 7 nucleotides matching TRBD1. This CDR3 region has 16 residues. Germline V lookup: CDR1 GTSNPN, CDR2 SVGIG (reference sequence). The trim removed 0 bases at V and 0 bases at J, leaving 7 bases unmatched. CDR3 nucleotides: TGTGCCTGGAGTGTATTAAAGGGGGCGCCTAACTATGGCTACACCTTC. Residues: CAWSVLKGAPNYGYTF.

This clone was counted a single time. The chain has TRBV10-3 and TRBJ2-3; 8 bases are shared with TRBD2. Germline loops: CDR1 ENHRY, CDR2 SYGVKD. Losses at the gene ends were 10 bases for V and 2 bases for J; bases not matched to a gene: 5. The CDR3 is made up of 13 amino acids. The CDR3 loop reads CATRAGDTDTQYF. In DNA form, the CDR3 reads TGTGCCACCCGAGCGGGGGACACAGATACGCAGTATTTT.

The chain carries TRBV9 and TRBJ1-2; TRBD1 might be the D (5 bases). CDR1 is SGDLS, CDR2 YYNGEE, per germline. CDR3 length: 17 amino acids. V shed 4 bases and J shed 3 bases, with 22 bases lying between them. CDR3 protein: CASSPTLGTGIDYGYTF. The CDR3 DNA sequence: TGTGCCAGCAGCCCCACGCTTGGAACAGGTATTGACTATGGCTACACCTTC.

This clone was seen only a few times. The same CDR3 arises from other DNA sequences in this sample as well. V is TRBV7-9 and J is TRBJ2-5; D uncertain. Germline V gene lookup returns CDR1 SEHNR and CDR2 FQNEAQ (reference sequence). CDR3 length equals 11 residues. Between the trimmed V and J ends, which lost 5 bases and 2 bases, there was a span of 3 bases. CDR3 in amino acids: CASSPQETQYF. For the CDR3, the DNA is TGTGCCAGCAGCCCACAAGAGACCCAGTACTTC.

The chain links TRBV27 to TRBJ2-7; unclear D gene. CDR1 MNHEY and CDR2 SMNVEV come from the germline V gene (reference sequence). The CDR3 consists of 11 residues. V was trimmed by 6 bases and J by 3 bases, leaving 6 bases between them. CDR3 sequence: CASSSRYEQYF. Written as DNA, the CDR3 is TGTGCCAGCAGCTCGCGCTACGAGCAGTACTTC.

This chain's CDR3 is CAWSFLVGTIYF. The CDR3 nucleotides are TGTGCCTGGAGTTTTTTAGTTGGCACCATATATTTT. The V and J genes are TRBV30 and TRBJ1-3; D not resolved. The CDR3 covers 12 residues. V lost 2 bases and J 9 bases, leaving 11 bases between the germline ends. CDR1 and CDR2 from the germline V gene are GTSNPN and SVGIG (reference sequence).

This clone has more than one count but fewer than ten. Germline is not matched at one junction end, which may reflect a read error. This chain connects TRBV7-7 to TRBJ2-3; 7 bases are a match to TRBD1. This CDR3 is built from 14 residues. Germline V gene sequence: CDR1 SSHAT, CDR2 FNYEAQ (reference sequence). The CDR3 sequence is CASSRDRTTDTQYF. CDR3 coding DNA: TGTGCTAGCAGCCGGGACAGAACCACAGATACGCAGTATTTT.

The chain is built from TRBV5-5 and TRBJ2-1, with 12 bases aligning to TRBD2. This CDR3 has 15 amino acids. The V segment lost 2 bases and the J segment 8 bases; nucleotides outside the gene matches: 5. CDR1 is SGHKS, CDR2 YYEKEE, per germline (reference sequence). The CDR3 reads CASSFPRLAGDEQFF. The CDR3, as DNA: TGTGCCAGCAGCTTTCCGAGACTAGCGGGGGATGAGCAGTTCTTC.